The rows below give T cell receptor beta chains drawn from one sample of a study of T cells in localized non-small cell lung cancer. Profiled with immunoSEQ multiplex PCR; TCRdb holds only in-frame clones, not every one. The table lists 20,000 to 25,000 clones, roughly 92% of them singletons. Sequencing was performed on peripheral blood, taken before any cancer treatment. These receptors were taken from a woman aged 35 to 70 with stage I lung adenocarcinoma. Each CDR3 is given with its conserved first and last residue. D genes are given only for firm matches. Not all rows give a size; the values are once, few, many and, for expanded clones, a class.

v_gene: TRBV10-3; abundance: NA; d_gene: TRBD1; j_gene: TRBJ2-7; CDR3aa: CAIGTGSYEQYF; CDR3nt: TGTGCCATCGGGACAGGGTCGTACGAGCAGTACTTC
v_gene: TRBV7-8; abundance: NA; d_gene: NA; j_gene: TRBJ2-1; CDR3aa: CASSLAPDILLDEQFF; CDR3nt: TGTGCCAGCAGCTTAGCGCCAGACATCTTGCTGGATGAGCAGTTCTTC
v_gene: TRBV4-1; abundance: NA; d_gene: TRBD1; j_gene: TRBJ1-2; CDR3aa: CASSRRLETGVDGYTF; CDR3nt: TGCGCCAGCAGCCGAAGACTTGAAACAGGGGTTGATGGCTACACCTTC
v_gene: TRBV19; abundance: NA; d_gene: NA; j_gene: TRBJ1-2; CDR3aa: CASSRDGYGYTF; CDR3nt: TGTGCCAGTAGTCGGGACGGCTATGGCTACACCTTC
v_gene: TRBV2; abundance: NA; d_gene: TRBD1; j_gene: TRBJ1-2; CDR3aa: CASSEQGDGYTF; CDR3nt: TGTGCCAGCAGTGAGCAGGGGGATGGCTACACCTTC
v_gene: TRBV10-1; abundance: NA; d_gene: NA; j_gene: TRBJ2-3; CDR3aa: CASRATRWAPDEYF; CDR3nt: TGCGCCAGCAGAGCCACGCGTTGGGCCCCGGACGAGTATTTT
v_gene: TRBV2; abundance: NA; d_gene: NA; j_gene: TRBJ2-6; CDR3aa: CASSSGANVLTF; CDR3nt: TGTGCCAGCAGTAGTGGGGCCAACGTCCTGACTTTC
v_gene: TRBV7-2; abundance: NA; d_gene: NA; j_gene: TRBJ1-5; CDR3aa: CASSEANQPQHF; CDR3nt: TGTGCCAGCAGCGAAGCCAATCAGCCCCAGCATTTT
v_gene: TRBV5-1; abundance: NA; d_gene: NA; j_gene: TRBJ2-1; CDR3aa: CASSLDRSDEQFF; CDR3nt: TGCGCCAGCAGCTTGGATAGGTCCGATGAGCAGTTCTTC
v_gene: TRBV19; abundance: NA; d_gene: NA; j_gene: TRBJ1-5; CDR3aa: CASSITEGNQPQHF; CDR3nt: TGTGCCAGTAGTATTACAGAGGGAAATCAGCCCCAGCATTTT
v_gene: TRBV2; abundance: NA; d_gene: TRBD2; j_gene: TRBJ2-2; CDR3aa: CASSGGLAGGAAGELFF; CDR3nt: TGTGCCAGCAGTGGGGGACTAGCGGGAGGGGCAGCCGGGGAGCTGTTTTTT
v_gene: TRBV11-2; abundance: NA; d_gene: TRBD1; j_gene: TRBJ1-2; CDR3aa: CASSLAPGQKWANYGYTF; CDR3nt: TGTGCCAGCAGTCTTGCCCCGGGACAGAAGTGGGCTAACTATGGCTACACCTTC
v_gene: TRBV7-6; abundance: NA; d_gene: NA; j_gene: TRBJ1-1; CDR3aa: CASSLDLNTEAFF; CDR3nt: TGTGCCAGCAGCTTAGATCTGAACACTGAAGCTTTCTTT
v_gene: TRBV19; abundance: NA; d_gene: NA; j_gene: TRBJ2-2; CDR3aa: CASREGGSTGELFF; CDR3nt: TGTGCCAGTAGAGAGGGGGGTTCCACCGGGGAGCTGTTTTTT
v_gene: TRBV5-1; abundance: once; d_gene: NA; j_gene: TRBJ2-2; CDR3aa: CASSFQGTGELFF; CDR3nt: TGCGCCAGCAGCTTCCAAGGAACCGGGGAGCTGTTTTTT
v_gene: TRBV5-6; abundance: few; d_gene: TRBD1; j_gene: TRBJ1-2; CDR3aa: CASSRTGTFYGYTF; CDR3nt: TGTGCCAGCAGCCGGACAGGAACTTTCTATGGCTACACCTTC
v_gene: TRBV18; abundance: NA; d_gene: NA; j_gene: TRBJ2-3; CDR3aa: CASSPSRDTQYF; CDR3nt: TGTGCCAGCTCACCCAGTAGAGATACGCAGTATTTT
v_gene: TRBV27; abundance: NA; d_gene: NA; j_gene: TRBJ1-1; CDR3aa: CASSTEGDVAFF; CDR3nt: TGTGCCAGCAGTACAGAGGGGGATGTTGCTTTCTTT
v_gene: TRBV29-1; abundance: NA; d_gene: NA; j_gene: TRBJ2-2; CDR3aa: CSVRQNTGELFF; CDR3nt: TGCAGCGTTCGACAGAACACCGGGGAGCTGTTTTTT
v_gene: TRBV11-2; abundance: NA; d_gene: TRBD2; j_gene: TRBJ2-1; CDR3aa: CASSSSGRLNEQFF; CDR3nt: TGTGCCAGCAGTTCAAGCGGGAGGTTAAATGAGCAGTTCTTC
v_gene: TRBV19; abundance: NA; d_gene: TRBD1; j_gene: TRBJ1-5; CDR3aa: CATDLGTGGGNQPQHF; CDR3nt: TGTGCCACCGACCTCGGGACAGGGGGCGGCAATCAGCCCCAGCATTTT
v_gene: TRBV2; abundance: once; d_gene: TRBD1; j_gene: TRBJ2-2; CDR3aa: CASRGDRSTGELFF; CDR3nt: TGTGCCAGCAGGGGGGACAGGTCAACCGGGGAGCTGTTTTTT
v_gene: TRBV11-2; abundance: NA; d_gene: NA; j_gene: TRBJ1-2; CDR3aa: CASSLSGGYGYTF; CDR3nt: TGTGCCAGCAGCTTATCCGGGGGCTATGGCTACACCTTC
v_gene: TRBV18; abundance: NA; d_gene: TRBD1; j_gene: TRBJ1-1; CDR3aa: CASSTGENTEAFF; CDR3nt: TGTGCCAGCTCCACAGGGGAGAACACTGAAGCTTTCTTT
v_gene: TRBV4-1; abundance: NA; d_gene: NA; j_gene: TRBJ2-1; CDR3aa: CASSQSVGDIAFF; CDR3nt: TGCGCCAGCAGCCAATCCGTGGGGGACATAGCCTTCTTC
v_gene: TRBV29-1; abundance: NA; d_gene: TRBD2; j_gene: TRBJ2-1; CDR3aa: CSVEDVTSGRAYEQFF; CDR3nt: TGCAGCGTTGAAGATGTGACTAGCGGGAGGGCCTATGAGCAGTTCTTC
v_gene: TRBV10-2; abundance: NA; d_gene: TRBD1; j_gene: TRBJ2-7; CDR3aa: CASLGSDRVGYEQYF; CDR3nt: TGCGCCAGCCTAGGGTCGGACAGGGTAGGTTACGAGCAGTACTTC
v_gene: TRBV5-6; abundance: NA; d_gene: NA; j_gene: TRBJ1-1; CDR3aa: CASSFPTGYTEAFF; CDR3nt: TGTGCCAGCAGCTTCCCCACGGGGTACACTGAAGCTTTCTTT
v_gene: TRBV20-1; abundance: NA; d_gene: NA; j_gene: TRBJ2-3; CDR3aa: CSAATPDTQYF; CDR3nt: TGCAGTGCCGCTACGCCAGATACGCAGTATTTT
v_gene: TRBV2; abundance: NA; d_gene: NA; j_gene: TRBJ2-3; CDR3aa: CASKAGRGTDTQYF; CDR3nt: TGTGCCAGCAAGGCGGGTAGGGGCACAGATACGCAGTATTTT
v_gene: TRBV11-3; abundance: NA; d_gene: NA; j_gene: TRBJ1-4; CDR3aa: CASSSTGCSEKLFF; CDR3nt: TGTGCCAGCAGCTCAACAGGGTGCAGTGAAAAACTGTTTTTT
v_gene: TRBV15; abundance: NA; d_gene: NA; j_gene: TRBJ1-5; CDR3aa: CATSRDRVISNQPQHF; CDR3nt: TGTGCCACCAGCAGAGATAGGGTGATTAGCAATCAGCCCCAGCATTTT
v_gene: TRBV2; abundance: NA; d_gene: TRBD1; j_gene: TRBJ1-4; CDR3aa: CASRTDPGQVEEKLFF; CDR3nt: TGTGCCAGCAGGACGGACCCGGGACAGGTGGAGGAAAAACTGTTTTTT
v_gene: TRBV29-1; abundance: once; d_gene: NA; j_gene: TRBJ2-7; CDR3aa: CSVISRVEYEQYF; CDR3nt: TGCAGCGTTATAAGCAGGGTAGAGTACGAGCAGTACTTC
v_gene: TRBV18; abundance: NA; d_gene: NA; j_gene: TRBJ1-5; CDR3aa: CASSPLRDQPQHF; CDR3nt: TGTGCCAGCTCACCACTCAGGGATCAGCCCCAGCATTTT
v_gene: TRBV6-1; abundance: few; d_gene: NA; j_gene: TRBJ2-7; CDR3aa: CATLRGVGEQYF; CDR3nt: TGTGCCACCCTGAGAGGGGTAGGCGAGCAGTACTTC
v_gene: TRBV28; abundance: NA; d_gene: TRBD1; j_gene: TRBJ2-7; CDR3aa: CASNKDRGLYEQYF; CDR3nt: TGTGCCAGCAACAAGGACAGGGGGCTCTACGAGCAGTACTTC
v_gene: TRBV29-1; abundance: NA; d_gene: NA; j_gene: TRBJ2-7; CDR3aa: CSVEDRSSGYEQYF; CDR3nt: TGCAGCGTTGAAGACAGGTCAAGTGGCTACGAGCAGTACTTC
v_gene: TRBV10-1; abundance: NA; d_gene: TRBD1; j_gene: TRBJ2-2; CDR3aa: CASSRDRLGELFF; CDR3nt: TGCGCCAGCAGCCGGGACAGGTTGGGGGAGCTGTTTTTT
v_gene: TRBV30; abundance: NA; d_gene: NA; j_gene: TRBJ1-1; CDR3aa: CAWSGVLVNTEAFF; CDR3nt: TGTGCCTGGAGTGGGGTTTTAGTGAACACTGAAGCTTTCTTT
v_gene: TRBV9; abundance: NA; d_gene: TRBD1; j_gene: TRBJ2-7; CDR3aa: CASSVGGTGYEQYF; CDR3nt: TGTGCCAGCAGCGTAGGAGGGACAGGCTACGAGCAGTACTTC
v_gene: TRBV28; abundance: NA; d_gene: TRBD2; j_gene: TRBJ2-5; CDR3aa: CASSPGGLGPQETQYF; CDR3nt: TGTGCCAGCAGCCCGGGGGGACTAGGGCCACAAGAGACCCAGTACTTC
v_gene: TRBV9; abundance: NA; d_gene: TRBD2; j_gene: TRBJ2-5; CDR3aa: CASSVGEAGGLTGETQYF; CDR3nt: TGTGCCAGCAGCGTAGGGGAGGCGGGAGGGCTTACTGGGGAGACCCAGTACTTC
v_gene: TRBV18; abundance: NA; d_gene: NA; j_gene: TRBJ1-1; CDR3aa: CASSPLGPGNTEAFF; CDR3nt: TGTGCCAGCTCACCTCTGGGGCCTGGGAACACTGAAGCTTTCTTT
v_gene: TRBV5-8; abundance: NA; d_gene: TRBD1; j_gene: TRBJ2-7; CDR3aa: CASSRTGERPPGF; CDR3nt: TGTGCCAGCAGCAGAACAGGGGAACGGCCCCCCGGGTTC
v_gene: TRBV18; abundance: NA; d_gene: NA; j_gene: TRBJ2-3; CDR3aa: CASSSTDTQYF; CDR3nt: TGTGCCAGCTCGTCCACAGATACGCAGTATTTT
v_gene: TRBV30; abundance: NA; d_gene: TRBD1; j_gene: TRBJ1-2; CDR3aa: CAWTGQGYGYTF; CDR3nt: TGTGCCTGGACGGGACAGGGGTATGGCTACACCTTC
v_gene: TRBV7-9; abundance: NA; d_gene: NA; j_gene: TRBJ1-4; CDR3aa: CASSLDSFNEKLFF; CDR3nt: TGTGCCAGCAGCCTCGACAGTTTTAATGAAAAACTGTTTTTT
v_gene: TRBV9; abundance: NA; d_gene: NA; j_gene: TRBJ1-2; CDR3aa: CASSARDTFGYTF; CDR3nt: TGTGCCAGCAGCGCCCGGGACACGTTCGGCTACACCTTC
v_gene: TRBV29-1; abundance: NA; d_gene: TRBD1; j_gene: TRBJ2-3; CDR3aa: CSVVRQGTDTQYF; CDR3nt: TGCAGCGTTGTCCGACAGGGGACAGATACGCAGTATTTT
v_gene: TRBV28; abundance: NA; d_gene: TRBD1; j_gene: TRBJ1-4; CDR3aa: CASLDRGQWGKLFF; CDR3nt: TGTGCCAGCCTAGACAGGGGGCAATGGGGAAAACTGTTTTTT
v_gene: TRBV7-2; abundance: NA; d_gene: TRBD2; j_gene: TRBJ2-5; CDR3aa: CASSGSGSRSETQYF; CDR3nt: TGTGCCAGCAGCGGGAGCGGGAGTCGATCTGAGACCCAGTACTTC
v_gene: TRBV7-3; abundance: NA; d_gene: NA; j_gene: TRBJ2-6; CDR3aa: CASSSYGANVLTF; CDR3nt: TGTGCCAGCAGCTCCTATGGGGCCAACGTCCTGACTTTC